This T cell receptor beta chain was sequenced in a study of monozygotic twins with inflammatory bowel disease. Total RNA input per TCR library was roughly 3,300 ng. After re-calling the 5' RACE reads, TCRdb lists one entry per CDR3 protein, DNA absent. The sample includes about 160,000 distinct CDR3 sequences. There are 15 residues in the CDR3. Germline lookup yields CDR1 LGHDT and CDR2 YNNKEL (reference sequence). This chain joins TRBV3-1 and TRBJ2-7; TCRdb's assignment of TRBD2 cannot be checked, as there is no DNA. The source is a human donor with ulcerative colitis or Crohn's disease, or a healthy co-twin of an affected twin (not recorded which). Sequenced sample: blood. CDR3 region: CASSQDRLAGRGPYF.